This is a list of T cell receptor beta chains from one sample in a study of cytomegalovirus exposure and HLA in healthy donors. Only in-frame clones appear in the TCRdb table, and some are missing; sequencing was by immunoSEQ multiplex PCR. The table includes 110,000 to 150,000 clones, about 86% detected once. Sequencing input: PBMCs. The receptors were sampled from a man aged 18 to 29 in good health and CMV-seronegative. The CDR3 runs from the conserved cysteine through the conserved F or W. A D gene is named only where the DNA matches it firmly. Some rows mark clone size as missing; the rest say once, few, many or name a class of expanded clone.

>TRBJ2-7|TRBV5-6|15|.|TRBD1
CASSSTGTASYEQYF
TGTGCCAGCAGCTCAACCGGGACAGCCTCCTACGAGCAGTACTTC
>TRBJ2-1|TRBV9|13|.|TRBD2
CASSPNLADEQFF
TGTGCCAGCAGCCCAAACCTAGCGGATGAGCAGTTCTTC
>TRBJ1-6|TRBV5-1|13|.|.
CASSFDSNSPLHF
TGCGCCAGCAGCTTCGACAGTAATTCACCCCTCCACTTT
>TRBJ2-1|TRBV11-3|14|.|TRBD1
CASSLGGQGREQFF
TGTGCCAGCAGCTTAGGGGGACAGGGTCGTGAGCAGTTCTTC
>TRBJ1-5|TRBV11-1|14|.|.
CASSHIQPNQPQHF
TGTGCCAGCAGCCACATTCAACCTAATCAGCCCCAGCATTTT
>TRBJ2-7|TRBV5-1|15|.|.
CASSLERRPPYEQYF
TGCGCCAGCAGCTTGGAACGGAGACCCCCCTACGAGCAGTACTTC
>TRBJ1-1|TRBV12-5|11|.|.
CASGGGTEAFF
TGTGCTAGTGGCGGGGGAACTGAAGCTTTCTTT
>TRBJ1-4|TRBV28|16|.|.
CASSPLPAGPNEKLFF
TGTGCCAGCAGCCCATTGCCTGCGGGACCTAATGAAAAACTGTTTTTT
>TRBJ1-1|TRBV7-8|14|.|.
CASSSPGGNTEAFF
TGTGCCAGCAGCTCCCCCGGAGGAAACACTGAAGCTTTCTTT
>TRBJ1-5|TRBV2|14|.|TRBD1
CASSADRVDQPQHF
TGTGCCAGCAGCGCCGACAGGGTGGATCAGCCCCAGCATTTT
>TRBJ2-5|TRBV9|14|.|.
CASSVGGPQETQYF
TGTGCCAGCAGCGTGGGGGGGCCCCAAGAGACCCAGTACTTC
>TRBJ2-5|TRBV5-1|16|.|TRBD2
CASSTLSSGGGETQYF
TGCGCCAGCAGCACGCTCTCTAGCGGGGGCGGGGAGACCCAGTACTTC
>TRBJ1-1|TRBV6-5|13|once|.
CASSYSRSTEAFF
TGTGCCAGCAGTTACTCTCGTAGCACTGAAGCTTTCTTT
>TRBJ2-5|TRBV28|15|once|.
CASSALGTSQETQYF
TGTGCCAGCAGTGCCCTCGGGACATCCCAAGAGACCCAGTACTTC
>TRBJ2-1|TRBV27|16|once|TRBD2
CASSPSAGELYNEQFF
TGTGCCAGCAGTCCCTCGGCGGGAGAGCTATACAATGAGCAGTTCTTC
>TRBJ2-1|TRBV7-9|13|.|TRBD1
CASSLTGGNEQFF
TGTGCCAGCAGCCTCACAGGGGGGAATGAGCAGTTCTTC
>TRBJ2-6|TRBV11-3|15|.|.
CASSLDLSGANVLTF
TGTGCCAGCAGCTTAGACCTCTCTGGGGCCAACGTCCTGACTTTC
>TRBJ1-5|TRBV27|13|few|.
CASSLYHGQPQHF
TGTGCCAGCAGTTTATATCACGGTCAGCCCCAGCATTTT
>TRBJ2-7|TRBV6-1|15|.|TRBD1
CASSEGQASSYEQYF
TGTGCCAGCAGCGAGGGACAGGCAAGCTCCTACGAGCAGTACTTC
>TRBJ1-6|TRBV6-6|12|few|.
CASRQGRSPLHF
TGTGCCAGCAGACAGGGTCGATCACCCCTCCACTTT
>TRBJ2-1|TRBV11-2|15|few|TRBD1
CASSAYQGAYNEQFF
TGTGCCAGCAGCGCATATCAGGGGGCCTACAATGAGCAGTTCTTC
>TRBJ1-2|TRBV7-2|13|many|.
CASSLALREGYTF
TGTGCCAGCAGCTTAGCGCTTCGGGAAGGCTACACCTTC
>TRBJ2-7|TRBV28|18|.|TRBD1
CASRKTPGRTGTFYEQYF
TGTGCCAGCAGGAAAACCCCGGGTCGGACAGGTACCTTCTACGAGCAGTACTTC
>TRBJ2-1|TRBV6-5|15|.|TRBD2
CASSPRVAGSNEQFF
TGTGCCAGCAGTCCGAGGGTAGCGGGGTCCAATGAGCAGTTCTTC